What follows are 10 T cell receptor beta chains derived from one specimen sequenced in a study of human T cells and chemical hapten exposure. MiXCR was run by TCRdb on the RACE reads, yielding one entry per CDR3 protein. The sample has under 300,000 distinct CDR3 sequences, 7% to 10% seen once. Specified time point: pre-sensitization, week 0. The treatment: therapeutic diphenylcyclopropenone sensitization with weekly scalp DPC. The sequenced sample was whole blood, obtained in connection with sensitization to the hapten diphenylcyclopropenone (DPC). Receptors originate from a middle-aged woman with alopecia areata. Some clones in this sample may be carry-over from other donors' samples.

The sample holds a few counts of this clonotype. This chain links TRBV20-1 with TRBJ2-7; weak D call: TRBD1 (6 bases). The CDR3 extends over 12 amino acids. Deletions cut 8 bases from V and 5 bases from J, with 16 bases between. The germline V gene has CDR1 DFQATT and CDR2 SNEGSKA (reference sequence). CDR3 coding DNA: TGCAGTCCGGGCAGGGGTATGGACGAGCAGTACTTC. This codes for CSPGRGMDEQYF.

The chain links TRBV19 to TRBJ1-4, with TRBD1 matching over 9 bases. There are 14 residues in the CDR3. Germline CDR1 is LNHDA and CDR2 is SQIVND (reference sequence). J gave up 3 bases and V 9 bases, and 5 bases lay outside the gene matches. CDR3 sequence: CASANRGPNEKLFF. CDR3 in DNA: TGTGCCAGCGCCAACAGGGGGCCTAATGAAAAACTGTTTTTT.

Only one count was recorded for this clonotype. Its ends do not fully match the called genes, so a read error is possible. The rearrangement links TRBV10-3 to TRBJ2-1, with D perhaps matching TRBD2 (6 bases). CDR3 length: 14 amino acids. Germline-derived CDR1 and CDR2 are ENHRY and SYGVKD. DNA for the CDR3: TGTGCCATCTCCCCGACTAGTACCTACAATGTGCAGTTCTTC. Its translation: CAISPTSTYNVQFF.

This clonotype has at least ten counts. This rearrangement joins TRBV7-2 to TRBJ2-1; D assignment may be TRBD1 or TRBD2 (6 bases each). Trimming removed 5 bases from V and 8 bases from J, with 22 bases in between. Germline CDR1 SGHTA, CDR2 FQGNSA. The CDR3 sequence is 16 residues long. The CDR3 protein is CASSPKVGGLGHEQFF. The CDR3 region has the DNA TGTGCCAGCAGCCCAAAAGTTGGGGGGCTGGGGCATGAGCAGTTCTTC.

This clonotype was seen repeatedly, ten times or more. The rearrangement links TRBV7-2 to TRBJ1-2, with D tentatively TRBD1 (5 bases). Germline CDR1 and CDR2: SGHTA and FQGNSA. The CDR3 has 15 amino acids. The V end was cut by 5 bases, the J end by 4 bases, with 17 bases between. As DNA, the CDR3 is TGTGCCAGCAGCCCCTCCACTAGGGGCGGCTATGGCTACACCTTC. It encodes CASSPSTRGGYGYTF. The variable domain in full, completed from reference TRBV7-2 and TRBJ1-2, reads GAGVSQSPSNKVTEKGKDVELRCDPISGHTALYWYRQSLGQGLEFLIYFQGNSAPDKSGLPSDRFSAERTGGSVSTLTIQRTQQEDSAVYLCASSPSTRGGYGYTFGSGTRLTVV.

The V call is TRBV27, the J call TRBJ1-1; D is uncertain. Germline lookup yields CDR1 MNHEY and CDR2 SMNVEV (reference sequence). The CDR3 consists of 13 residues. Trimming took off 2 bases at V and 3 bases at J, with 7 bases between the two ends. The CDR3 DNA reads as TGTGCCAGCAGTTTACAACGGGACACTGAAGCTTTCTTT. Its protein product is CASSLQRDTEAFF.

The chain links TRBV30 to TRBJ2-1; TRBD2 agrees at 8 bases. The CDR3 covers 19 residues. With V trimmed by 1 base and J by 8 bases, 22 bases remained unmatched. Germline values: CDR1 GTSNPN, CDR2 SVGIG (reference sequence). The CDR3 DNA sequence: TGTGCCTGGAGTGCCTTTGGGGGACTTAGCGGGAAGGGATTGGATGAGCAGTTCTTC. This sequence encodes CAWSAFGGLSGKGLDEQFF. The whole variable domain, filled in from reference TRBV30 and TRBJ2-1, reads SQTIHQWPATLVQPVGSPLSLECTVEGTSNPNLYWYRQAAGRGLQLLFYSVGIGQISSEVPQNLSASRPQDRQFILSSKKLLLSDSGFYLCAWSAFGGLSGKGLDEQFFGPGTRLTVL.

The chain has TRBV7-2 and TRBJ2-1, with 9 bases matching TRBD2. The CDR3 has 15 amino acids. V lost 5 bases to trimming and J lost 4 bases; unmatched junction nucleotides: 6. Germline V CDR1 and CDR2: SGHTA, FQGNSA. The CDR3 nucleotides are TGTGCCAGCAGCCAGACTAGCGGACCATACAATGAGCAGTTCTTC. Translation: CASSQTSGPYNEQFF. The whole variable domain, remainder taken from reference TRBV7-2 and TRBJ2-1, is GAGVSQSPSNKVTEKGKDVELRCDPISGHTALYWYRQSLGQGLEFLIYFQGNSAPDKSGLPSDRFSAERTGGSVSTLTIQRTQQEDSAVYLCASSQTSGPYNEQFFGPGTRLTVL.

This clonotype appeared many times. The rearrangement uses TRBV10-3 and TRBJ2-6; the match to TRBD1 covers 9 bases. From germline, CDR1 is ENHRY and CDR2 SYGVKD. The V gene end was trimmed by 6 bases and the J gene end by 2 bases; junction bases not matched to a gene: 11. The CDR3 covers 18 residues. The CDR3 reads CAISTPGQGVTGANVLTF. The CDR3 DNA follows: TGTGCCATCAGCACACCGGGACAGGGAGTTACTGGGGCCAACGTCCTGACTTTC.

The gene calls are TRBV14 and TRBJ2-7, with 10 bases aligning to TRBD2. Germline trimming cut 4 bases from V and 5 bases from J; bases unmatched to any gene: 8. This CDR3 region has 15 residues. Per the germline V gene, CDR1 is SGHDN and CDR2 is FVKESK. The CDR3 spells CASSRLSGRVNEQYF. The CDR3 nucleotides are TGTGCCAGCAGCCGCCTCAGCGGGAGGGTAAACGAGCAGTACTTC.